This entry lists 3 T cell receptor beta chains sequenced from one sample in a study of control samples from healthy donors and cancer patients. Repertoires were generated with immunoSEQ multiplex PCR, while TCRdb's copy carries only in-frame clones and drops some. The sample yields some 130,000 clones, 80% to 95% seen once. Sequencing was done on a sample of blood. The receptors shown here come from a man aged 35 to 55 in good health.

As DNA, the CDR3 is TGTGCCAGCTCACCACTGTCGAACACCGGGGAGCTGTTTTTT. It yields the protein CASSPLSNTGELFF. The gene calls are TRBV18 and TRBJ2-2; D not resolved. This CDR3 has 14 residues. The germline V gene has CDR1 KGHSH and CDR2 LQKENI. V lost 1 base, J lost 0 bases, and 3 bases lay in between.

The rearrangement links TRBV18 to TRBJ2-1; 7 bases align to TRBD2. V lost 2 bases to trimming and J lost 5 bases; unmatched junction nucleotides: 9. CDR1 KGHSH and CDR2 LQKENI come from the germline V gene. This CDR3 has 16 amino acids. The CDR3 loop reads CASSPGLMRGNNEQFF. The CDR3 bases are TGTGCCAGCTCACCAGGCCTGATGCGGGGGAACAATGAGCAGTTCTTC.

V and J are TRBV7-3 and TRBJ2-1; 8 positions agree with TRBD2. Germline V gene data show CDR1 as SGHTA and CDR2 as FQGTGA. The V segment lost 5 bases and the J segment 8 bases; nucleotides outside the gene matches: 11. This CDR3 comprises 15 residues. In DNA, the CDR3 is TGTGCCAGCAGCGACCGGGGGGGACCTACATATGAGCAGTTCTTC. Encoded protein: CASSDRGGPTYEQFF.